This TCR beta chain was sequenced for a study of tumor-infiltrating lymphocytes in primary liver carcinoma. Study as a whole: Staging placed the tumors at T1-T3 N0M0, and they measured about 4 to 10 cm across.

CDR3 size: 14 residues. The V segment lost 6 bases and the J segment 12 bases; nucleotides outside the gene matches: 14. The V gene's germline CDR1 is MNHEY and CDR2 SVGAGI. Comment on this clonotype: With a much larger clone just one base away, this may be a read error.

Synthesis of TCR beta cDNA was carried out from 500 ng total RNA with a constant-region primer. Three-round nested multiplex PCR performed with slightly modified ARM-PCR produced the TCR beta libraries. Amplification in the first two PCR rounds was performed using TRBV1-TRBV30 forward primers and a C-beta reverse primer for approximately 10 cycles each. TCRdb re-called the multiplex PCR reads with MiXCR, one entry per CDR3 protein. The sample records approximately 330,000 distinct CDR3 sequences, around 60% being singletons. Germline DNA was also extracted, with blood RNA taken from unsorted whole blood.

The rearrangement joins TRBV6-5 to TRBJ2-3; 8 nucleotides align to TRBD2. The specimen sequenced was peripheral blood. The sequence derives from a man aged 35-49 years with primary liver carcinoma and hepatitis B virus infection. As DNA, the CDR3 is TGTGCCAGCAGCCGGGAGGGGTATTGGGGGAGACAGTATTTT. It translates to CASSREGYWGRQYF.